This entry lists 17 T cell receptor beta chains sequenced from one sample in a study of CD8 T cells in Susac syndrome. With random hexamers, reverse transcription was performed on about 0.5 to 1 ug of RNA. From the immunoSEQ multiplex PCR reads, TCRdb called clonotypes with MiXCR, one entry per CDR3 protein. The profile shows under 200,000 distinct CDR3 sequences, 85% to 95% of them singletons. The source material was CD4+ T cells from PBMCs. The receptors originated from a human donor with Susac syndrome.

V usage is TRBV3-1 and J usage is TRBJ1-6, with D unclear. V lost 1 base, J lost 6 bases, and 4 bases lay in between. Germline loops: CDR1 LGHDT, CDR2 YNNKEL (reference sequence). The CDR3 is 13 amino acids. CDR3 coding DNA: TGTGCCAGCAGCCAAGGCCCTAATTCACCCCTCCACTTT. Encoded protein: CASSQGPNSPLHF.

The rearrangement uses TRBV11-2 and TRBJ2-3, with no clear D. Trimming stripped 5 bases from V and 5 bases from J, with 8 bases between. The germline gives CDR1 SGHAT, CDR2 FQNNGV. The CDR3 spans 12 residues. In nucleotides, the CDR3 is TGTGCCAGCAGCCCCGCAAGAGATACGCAGTATTTT. As protein: CASSPARDTQYF.

The chain combines TRBV20-1 with TRBJ1-5, with a possible D match to TRBD1 (5 bases). In germline, CDR1 is DFQATT, CDR2 SNEGSKA (reference sequence). The V end lost 5 bases, the J end lost 3 bases, and 14 bases lay between the germline ends. The CDR3 loop spans 14 amino acids. The CDR3 reads CSASSLGPNQPQHF. The CDR3 DNA reads as TGCAGTGCTTCCTCCCTGGGGCCCAATCAGCCCCAGCATTTT.

This clonotype has just a few counts. The J gene is TRBJ2-7, the V gene TRBV11-2; D perhaps matches TRBD2 (5 bases). CDR1 and CDR2 (germline): SGHAT, FQNNGV. This CDR3 has 12 amino acids. Trimming shortened V by 5 bases and J by 5 bases, and 10 bases separated the two germline ends. The CDR3 DNA reads as TGTGCCAGCAGCCTAGCTGGCCACGAGCAGTACTTC. As protein: CASSLAGHEQYF.

The rearrangement joins TRBV20-1 to TRBJ2-7; 8 bases agree with TRBD1. CDR1 DFQATT and CDR2 SNEGSKA come from the germline V gene (reference sequence). V shed 6 bases, J shed 4 bases, and the junction held 14 bases outside the gene matches. The CDR3 contains 15 residues. CDR3 nucleotide sequence: TGCAGTGCCTACCCCGGACAGGGATTTGAATACGAGCAGTACTTC. It yields the protein CSAYPGQGFEYEQYF.

The chain links TRBV5-1 to TRBJ1-1; TRBD1 agrees at 8 bases. Germline V gives CDR1 SGHRS, CDR2 YFSETQ. The CDR3 consists of 14 residues. V was pared by 3 bases and J by 5 bases, with 6 bases of the junction left unmatched. This CDR3 reads CASSYGQGGTEAFF. The CDR3 DNA is TGCGCCAGCAGCTACGGACAGGGAGGGACTGAAGCTTTCTTT.

V and J are TRBV7-3 and TRBJ1-6; 8 bases fit TRBD1. J lost 7 bases, V lost 1 base, and 6 bases had no gene match. The CDR3 extends over 16 amino acids. Germline CDR1 and CDR2: SGHTA and FQGTGA. CDR3 sequence (DNA): TGTGCCAGCAGCTTAAGCCCTACAGGGGGGAATTCACCCCTCCACTTT. The encoded protein is CASSLSPTGGNSPLHF. Complete variable domain (other parts from reference TRBV7-3 and TRBJ1-6): GAGVSQTPSNKVTEKGKYVELRCDPISGHTALYWYRQSLGQGPEFLIYFQGTGAADDSGLPNDRFFAVRPEGSVSTLKIQRTERGDSAVYLCASSLSPTGGNSPLHFGNGTRLTVT.

J is TRBJ1-6 and V is TRBV5-4; 7 bases map to TRBD1. Per the germline V gene, CDR1 is SGHNT and CDR2 is YYREEE (reference sequence). The CDR3 runs 14 residues. V was clipped by 4 bases and J by 3 bases; unmatched bases: 1. The CDR3 here is CASSGQVYNSPLHF. CDR3 DNA: TGTGCCAGCAGCGGACAGGTCTATAATTCACCCCTCCACTTT.

This rearrangement joins TRBV18 to TRBJ1-6; D might be TRBD1 (5 bases). The CDR3 spans 15 residues. From germline, CDR1 is KGHSH and CDR2 LQKENI. Trimming stripped 8 bases from V and 4 bases from J, with 15 bases between. The CDR3 region is CASTFQGDYNSPLHF. Written as DNA, the CDR3 is TGTGCCAGCACCTTCCAAGGGGATTATAATTCACCCCTCCACTTT.

CDR3 residues: CASSPEGLEETQYF. As DNA, the CDR3 is TGTGCCAGCAGTCCCGAGGGACTAGAAGAGACCCAGTACTTC. This chain links TRBV6-2 or TRBV6-3 with TRBJ2-5, with TRBD2 identical over 8 bases. Germline V gene sequence: CDR1 MNHEY, CDR2 SVGEGT. CDR3 length: 14 residues. V dropped 5 bases and J dropped 3; count of bases not matched to a gene: 5.

J is TRBJ2-1 and V is TRBV6-5; 9 bases line up with TRBD1. Germline V gene sequence: CDR1 MNHEY, CDR2 SVGAGI. J was trimmed by 7 bases and V by 0 bases; bases with no gene match: 7. The CDR3 extends over 16 amino acids. CDR3 in amino acids: CASSYSNRGLRNEQFF. The CDR3 region has the DNA TGTGCCAGCAGTTACTCGAACAGGGGGCTCAGGAATGAGCAGTTCTTC.

The J gene is TRBJ2-5, the V gene TRBV3-1; D is unclear. The germline V gene has CDR1 LGHDT and CDR2 YNNKEL (reference sequence). The V and J ends lost 1 base and 1 base respectively, with 4 bases between them. The CDR3 length is 13 residues. The DNA for the CDR3 is TGTGCCAGCAGCCAAGGCATCCAAGAGACCCAGTACTTC. It yields the protein CASSQGIQETQYF.

This rearrangement joins TRBV7-2 to TRBJ2-5; 7 bases map to TRBD2. This CDR3 has 13 amino acids. After removal of 4 bases from V and 5 bases from J, the junction contained 4 bases not matched to a gene. Germline V CDR1 and CDR2: SGHTA, FQGNSA. DNA for the CDR3: TGTGCCAGCAGCTCTCGGACTAGGGAGACCCAGTACTTC. Amino acid sequence: CASSSRTRETQYF.

The chain links TRBV20-1 to TRBJ2-3; 7 nucleotides line up with TRBD2. V lost 0 bases, J lost 8 bases, and 11 bases stayed unmatched. Germline CDR1 DFQATT, CDR2 SNEGSKA (reference sequence). The CDR3 sequence is 15 residues long. The DNA for the CDR3 is TGCAGTGCTAGAGAGGGTGGGGGGGACGGCGGTACGCAGTATTTT. Its protein product is CSAREGGGDGGTQYF.

The chain uses TRBV20-1 and TRBJ2-1, with D uncertain. CDR3 size: 13 residues. V shed 0 bases and J shed 4 bases, with 7 bases lying between them. Germline-derived CDR1 and CDR2 are DFQATT and SNEGSKA (reference sequence). The CDR3 nucleotides read TGCAGTGCTAGAGAGGACGTATACAATGAGCAGTTCTTC. Protein sequence: CSAREDVYNEQFF.

This rearrangement joins TRBV10-3 to TRBJ2-1, with TRBD2 as a possible D gene (5 bases). The CDR3 spans 13 residues. From germline, CDR1 is ENHRY and CDR2 SYGVKD. Trimming shortened V by 6 bases and J by 0 bases, and 6 bases separated the two germline ends. The CDR3 DNA reads TGTGCCATCAGGGGAGACTCCTACAATGAGCAGTTCTTC. Its translation is CAIRGDSYNEQFF.

This chain uses TRBV27 with TRBJ2-3, with D possibly TRBD2 on 6 matching bases. Germline-derived CDR1 and CDR2 are MNHEY and SMNVEV (reference sequence). The CDR3 spans 15 residues. V lost 2 bases and J 5 bases, leaving 14 bases between the germline ends. The chain's CDR3 is CASSLRRPGGDTQYF. Written as DNA, the CDR3 is TGTGCCAGCAGTTTAAGGCGCCCCGGGGGAGATACGCAGTATTTT.